This T cell receptor (beta chain) was captured by sequencing in a study of molecular identifiers for immune sequencing clone quantification. Germline assignment: CDR1 DFQATT and CDR2 SNEGSKA (reference sequence). This CDR3 spans 15 amino acids. Trimming stripped 4 bases from V and 12 bases from J, with 27 bases between. TCRdb redid the calling of the PCR reads with MiXCR, one entry per CDR3 protein. The table has 30,000 to 40,000 distinct CDR3 sequences, 15% to 20% seen once. This clonotype has ten or more counts. Its antigen is still unknown. Study-level results: In naive cells, clones above 20 RNA copies held under 1% of molecules, whereas in effector cells they held over 97%.

Sequences were obtained from naive CD8+ T cells from blood, with Jurkat cell RNA spiked in. The sample's subset: FACS-sorted CD8+CD4-CCR7+CD45RA+ naive T cells. The sequence was obtained from a human donor in good health. Some libraries in this study had Jurkat cell RNA spiked in. This chain uses TRBV20-1 with TRBJ1-2, with D maybe TRBD1 (5 bases). The CDR3 DNA is TGCAGTGCTACCTCCCCACGGTTGGACCAGGGTAGCCACACCTTC. As protein: CSATSPRLDQGSHTF.